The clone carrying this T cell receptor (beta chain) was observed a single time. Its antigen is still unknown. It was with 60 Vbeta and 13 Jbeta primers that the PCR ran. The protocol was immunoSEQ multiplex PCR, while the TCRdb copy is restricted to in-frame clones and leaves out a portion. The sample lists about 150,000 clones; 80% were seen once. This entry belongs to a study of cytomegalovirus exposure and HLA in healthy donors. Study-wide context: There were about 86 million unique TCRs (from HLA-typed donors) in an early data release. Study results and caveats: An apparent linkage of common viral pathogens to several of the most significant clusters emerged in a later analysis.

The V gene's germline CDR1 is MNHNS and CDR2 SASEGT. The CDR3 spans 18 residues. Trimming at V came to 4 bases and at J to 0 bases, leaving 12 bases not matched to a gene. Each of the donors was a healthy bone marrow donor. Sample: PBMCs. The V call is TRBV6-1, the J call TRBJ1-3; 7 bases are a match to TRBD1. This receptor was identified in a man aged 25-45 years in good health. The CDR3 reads CASSGGQISGGSGNTIYF. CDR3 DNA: TGTGCCAGCAGTGGGGGACAGATCTCCGGGGGCTCTGGAAACACCATATATTTT.